This T cell receptor beta chain appears in the sequencing data of a study of CD8+ T cells in alopecia areata (dated by TCRdb to 2016 to 2018). Broadly, across the study: Treated patients were enrolled in an open-label pilot trial of oral tofacitinib, 5 to 10 mg twice daily, for moderate-to-severe alopecia areata. Tofacitinib was given for 6 to 18 months, followed by 6 months of follow-up off drug to assess delayed response and recurrence. Scalp tissue and sorted CD4+ and CD8+ peripheral blood T cells from patchy and totalis/universalis alopecia areata patients and from healthy controls were covered by human TCRbeta sequencing. TCRbeta CDR3 regions were amplified by immunoSEQ multiplex PCR using 35 Vbeta forward and 13 Jbeta reverse primers. Scalp clonality was compared across normal scalp (n=4), patchy alopecia areata scalp (n=8), and alopecia totalis/universalis scalp (n=8). The RNA source kit depended on sample type: the PAXgene miRNA kit for fixed scalp, the miRNeasy kit for PBMCs, and the RNeasy kit for mouse skin. The SALT score, which quantifies the percentage of affected scalp surface area, was used to measure disease severity in treated patients. Tofacitinib-treated patients had biopsies at baseline and at 4 and 24 weeks of treatment, with a later scalp biopsy in several patients. High-throughput TCRbeta sequencing was used to examine T cell clonal expansion in alopecia areata in both the C3H/HeJ mouse model and human patients. Broader findings and caveats from the paper: Shared TCR sequences between patients were less evident than in mice, which may be partly attributable to HLA diversity in the patient population. Unlike mouse skin, where gammadelta T cells dominate, normal human skin contains resident alphabeta T cells that get sequenced too, which complicates analysis of the scalp TCR repertoire. Lesional scalp, especially in alopecia totalis/universalis, showed higher clonality and more expanded CD8+ clones than normal scalp, suggesting antigenic drive. During tofacitinib treatment, many expanded lesional clones remained in scalp and blood, and this persistence may partly explain relapse after treatment is stopped. Because the treated cohort was small and had just a single nonresponder, larger studies are needed to establish links between baseline CD8+ expansion and response. Tofacitinib significantly decreased scalp clonality and the number of expanded CD8+ clones among the top 100 scalp clones.

Libraries were made using the immunoSEQ multiplex PCR assay. RNA was extracted from all samples and reverse transcribed into cDNA, which served as template for TCR sequencing. First-strand cDNA was synthesized with SuperScript III using a 2:1 mix of oligo-dT and random hexamers. A synthetic immune receptor repertoire was used to assess amplification bias, and residual bias was removed computationally. On the authors' methods: Raw reads were preprocessed to remove errors, and CDR3 was defined according to IMGT conventions as the region from the conserved cysteine to phenylalanine. Clonality was computed as 1 minus the Shannon entropy, with the entropy normalized by log2 of the number of productive unique TCRs. Whether scalp clones were CD4 or CD8 was inferred by matching scalp TCRbeta sequences against CD4 and CD8 repertoires sorted from blood. TCRdb's version of the immuneACCESS table is confined to in-frame rearrangements and falls short of the full clone set. An unresolved V gene accounts for under half of the shortfall where checked; the remainder is of unknown origin. The V and J calls and clone size were taken over from that table, and D and trimming were inferred from the DNA. For this sample the table gives about 100,000 clones, of which roughly 47% were detected only once. Roughly 18% of the sample rests with the top ten.

Interpreted using the paper, the time point label stands for: less than 25 weeks on oral tofacitinib. The intended sense of this specimen's treatment or condition label: oral pan-JAK inhibitor, 5-10 mg twice daily. Peripheral blood and lesional scalp punch biopsies were obtained from patients with alopecia areata. PBMCs were separated by density centrifugation and stained for CD3, CD4 and CD8, after which CD4+ and CD8+ T cells were sorted on a FACSAria. The sample holds a few counts of this clone. Its antigen is not yet known. The sample holds no much larger clone one base away, and base qualities are not on file. V is pared back by 2 bases and J by 3 bases, with 7 bases lying between the germline termini. The CDR3 sequence holds 14 residues, the cysteine and phenylalanine included. Only the CDR3 portion is preserved as DNA: 42 bases, with reading frame beginning at the first base. The germline V gene yields LGHNA for CDR1 and YSLEER for CDR2.

The specimen was CD8+ T cells sorted from blood, collected at week 24, from a patient treated with tofacitinib. This clonotype originated in a human donor with alopecia areata. Recombination linked TRBV4-3 to TRBJ1-4; no D segment can be confidently identified. The CDR3 here reads CASSQRVANEKLFF. The DNA sequence reads TGCGCCAGCAGCCAACGGGTGGCTAATGAAAAACTGTTTTTT.